This entry lists 17 T cell receptor beta chains sequenced from one sample in a study of identical twins. TCRdb independently ran MiXCR on the 5' RACE reads; one entry per CDR3 protein. Here the sample spans hundreds of thousands of distinct CDR3 sequences, under 8.5% being singletons. This sample was also put to use in a study of yellow fever vaccine responses in identical twins.

The sequencing input was PBMCs. The source of these receptors is a woman aged 18 to 35 in good health.

The chain combines TRBV20-1 with TRBJ2-1; no firm D call. CDR3 length: 17 amino acids. CDR1 and CDR2 from the germline V gene are DFQATT and SNEGSKA (reference sequence). With 3 bases removed from V and 0 bases from J, the gap between germline ends came to 18 bases. The chain's CDR3 is CSASYIRVATSYNEQFF. CDR3 nucleotides: TGCAGTGCTAGTTATATCCGGGTTGCAACCTCCTACAATGAGCAGTTCTTC.

This clonotype has only a few counts. The CDR3 reads CASLGWREEVGQYF. The CDR3 DNA sequence: TGTGCCAGCTTAGGTTGGCGGGAGGAGGTTGGGCAGTATTTT. The V and J genes are TRBV28 and TRBJ2-3, with TRBD2 matching 8 bases. Germline V gene data show CDR1 as MDHEN and CDR2 as SYDVKM. The CDR3 is made up of 14 amino acids. V dropped 8 bases and J dropped 11; count of bases not matched to a gene: 15.

This clonotype was seen a few times. The rearrangement links TRBV29-1 to TRBJ2-5; 8 nucleotides match TRBD2. V shed 1 base and J 2 bases; nucleotides not matched to a gene: 6. The CDR3 runs 15 residues. Germline CDR1 and CDR2: SQVTM and ANQGSEA. The DNA for the CDR3 is TGCAGCGTTGAAGGGCGACTAGCGAAACAAGAGACCCAGTACTTC. This codes for CSVEGRLAKQETQYF.

The rearrangement joins TRBV4-2 to TRBJ2-7; no definite D call. CDR3 length: 13 amino acids. Germline values: CDR1 LGHNA, CDR2 YNFKEQ. V dropped 2 bases and J dropped 1 base, with 6 bases sitting between them. CDR3 sequence: CASSQTISYEQYF. As DNA, the CDR3 is TGTGCCAGCAGCCAAACGATATCCTACGAGCAGTACTTC.

The table lists this clonotype with many counts. The chain recombines TRBV27 with TRBJ2-5; 9 bases map to TRBD2. The CDR3 sequence is 17 residues long. J was trimmed by 6 bases and V by 5 bases; bases with no gene match: 16. Germline-derived CDR1 and CDR2 are MNHEY and SMNVEV (reference sequence). The CDR3 bases are TGTGCCAGCAGTGTGGTGGTTAGCGGGGGTCTAGGAAAGACCCAGTACTTC. It encodes CASSVVVSGGLGKTQYF.

About this clonotype itself: A much larger clone lies a single base off, so this may be a read error. This sequence joins TRBV5-1 and TRBJ2-2; D perhaps matches TRBD2 (5 bases). Germline V gene sequence: CDR1 SGHRS, CDR2 YFSETQ. V was shortened by 1 base and J by 5 bases, with 12 bases between the two germline ends. There are 15 residues in the CDR3. DNA of the CDR3: TGCGCCAGCAGCTTGCTAGCAGAAGGAACCGGGGAGCTGTTTTTT. This gives the protein CASSLLAEGTGELFF.

This clonotype appeared a few times. V usage is TRBV20-1 and J usage is TRBJ2-7; 10 bases align to TRBD2. CDR3 length: 14 amino acids. Per the germline V gene, CDR1 is DFQATT and CDR2 is SNEGSKA (reference sequence). Trimming took 3 bases from V and 7 from J; bases not matched to a gene: 9. CDR3 sequence: CSAREREGILEQYF. In DNA form, the CDR3 reads TGCAGTGCTAGGGAGCGGGAGGGCATACTGGAGCAGTACTTC.

This sequence joins TRBV7-2 and TRBJ2-1; possibly TRBD1 or TRBD2 for D (5 bases each). The CDR3 contains 15 residues. V was cut by 5 bases and J by 9 bases, with 20 bases left in between. Germline V gene data show CDR1 as SGHTA and CDR2 as FQGNSA. CDR3 coding DNA: TGTGCCAGCAGCGTAACCGGGGCTGCTATTAGTGAGCAGTTCTTC. It translates to CASSVTGAAISEQFF.

Regarding this clonotype: This clone may be a read error of a much larger clone one base away. The genes are TRBV20-1 and TRBJ2-1, with 11 bases that match TRBD2. The germline V gene encodes CDR1 DFQATT and CDR2 SNEGSKA (reference sequence). V gave up 8 bases and J gave up 2 bases; unmatched junction bases: 8. There are 15 residues in the CDR3. The CDR3 coding sequence is TGCAGTTCCAGACTAGCGGGGCATACCTACAATGAGCAGTTCTTC. Translating it yields CSSRLAGHTYNEQFF.

This chain connects TRBV29-1 to TRBJ2-2; TRBD2 matches 9 bases. This CDR3 region has 16 residues. J gave up 4 bases and V 7 bases, and 13 bases lay outside the gene matches. The germline V gene encodes CDR1 SQVTM and CDR2 ANQGSEA. CDR3 sequence: CSALRGLAGSTGELFF. The CDR3 DNA is TGCAGCGCTCTGCGAGGGCTAGCGGGGAGCACCGGGGAGCTGTTTTTT.

This clonotype was seen ten or more times. The chain carries TRBV5-1 and TRBJ2-7; 8 nucleotides agree with TRBD2. The CDR3 has 15 amino acids. J was trimmed by 5 bases and V by 0 bases; bases with no gene match: 7. Germline V lookup: CDR1 SGHRS, CDR2 YFSETQ. The CDR3 sequence: CASSLAPGLVNEQYF. In DNA, the CDR3 is TGCGCCAGCAGCTTGGCCCCGGGACTAGTGAACGAGCAGTACTTC.

This clonotype was recorded many times. V gene TRBV2 combines with J gene TRBJ2-1, with 11 bases lining up with TRBD2. The germline V gene has CDR1 SNHLY and CDR2 FYNNEI. CDR3 length equals 15 residues. With V trimmed by 5 bases and J by 4 bases, 4 bases remained unmatched. CDR3 protein: CASSRLAGRYNEQFF. The CDR3 DNA follows: TGTGCCAGCAGTCGACTAGCGGGGCGGTACAATGAGCAGTTCTTC. Using reference TRBV2 and TRBJ2-1 for the parts outside the CDR3, the full variable domain is EPEVTQTPSHQVTQMGQEVILRCVPISNHLYFYWYRQILGQKVEFLVSFYNNEISEKSEIFDDQFSVERPDGSNFTLKIRSTKLEDSAMYFCASSRLAGRYNEQFFGPGTRLTVL.

The chain couples TRBV5-1 to TRBJ2-5; perhaps TRBD2 as D (6 bases). Trimming removed 4 bases from V and 0 bases from J, with 10 bases in between. The CDR3 covers 14 residues. Germline V lookup: CDR1 SGHRS, CDR2 YFSETQ. The CDR3 loop is CASSTRDYQETQYF. The CDR3 bases are TGCGCCAGCAGCACCCGGGACTACCAAGAGACCCAGTACTTC.

Only a few counts were recorded for this clonotype. The CDR3 protein is CSVEGQLSYEQYF. The CDR3 DNA is TGCAGCGTTGAAGGACAGCTTTCCTACGAGCAGTACTTC. The chain uses TRBV29-1 and TRBJ2-7; perhaps TRBD1 as D (5 bases). The germline V gene has CDR1 SQVTM and CDR2 ANQGSEA. V dropped 1 base and J dropped 1 base, with 8 bases sitting between them. The CDR3 runs 13 residues.

In this sample, this clonotype turned up a few times. V is TRBV5-1 and J is TRBJ1-1; D gene ambiguous. CDR3 length equals 17 residues. CDR1 and CDR2 from the germline V gene are SGHRS and YFSETQ. Trimming left V 3 bases short and J 4 bases short, with 22 bases between. The CDR3 region is CASSSEIMAATSTEAFF. CDR3 sequence (DNA): TGCGCCAGCAGCTCGGAAATAATGGCCGCTACGAGCACTGAAGCTTTCTTT.

The V and J genes are TRBV7-8 and TRBJ1-6; D possibly corresponds to TRBD1 (5 bases). Germline assignment: CDR1 SGHVS and CDR2 FQNEAQ. CDR3 length: 15 amino acids. V was clipped by 5 bases and J by 5 bases, with 13 bases between them. The CDR3, as DNA: TGTGCCAGCAGCCTCCCAGACAGTCATAATTCACCCCTCCACTTT. Translation gives CASSLPDSHNSPLHF.

Turning to this clonotype: The junction shows a germline mismatch at one end, possibly a read error. The chain couples TRBV20-1 to TRBJ2-2, with D tentatively TRBD2 (7 bases). The CDR3 length is 16 residues. In germline, CDR1 is DFQATT, CDR2 SNEGSKA (reference sequence). DNA for the CDR3: TGCTGTGCTAGACCCCCGAGGGGGGGAGGCACCGGGGAGCTGTTTTTT. As protein: CCARPPRGGGTGELFF.